This T cell receptor beta chain stems from a study of blood T cells in healthy people across ages. Study outcomes and limitations: Estimated diversity that came from one million T cells was considered an underestimate.

After removal of 5 bases from V and 4 bases from J, the junction contained 3 bases not matched to a gene. Germline lookup yields CDR1 SQVTM and CDR2 ANQGSEA. This CDR3 has 13 residues. Primed by a sample-barcoded 5' primer and a J-beta primer mix, a second PCR proceeded for about 6 to 11 cycles. One entry per CDR3 protein results from TCRdb running MiXCR on the 5' RACE reads. Here the sample spans roughly 800,000 distinct CDR3 sequences, roughly 60% being singletons. This clonotype has a handful of counts. No antigen is known for it. The chain carries TRBV29-1 and TRBJ2-1; 9 bases are a match to TRBD2. The origin of this receptor is a man aged 30 to 45 in good health. The specimen sequenced was blood. The CDR3 region is CSVRLADYNEQFF. CDR3 in DNA: TGCAGCGTTCGACTAGCGGATTACAATGAGCAGTTCTTC.